Described below is a single TCR beta chain sequence and its context. No antigen is known for it. In germline, CDR1 is SEHNR, CDR2 FQNEAQ (reference sequence). CDR3 length: 12 residues. V was pared by 5 bases and J by 5 bases, with 7 bases between. The source of the sample is a study of blood T cells in healthy people across ages. The use of a sample-barcoded 5' primer and a J-beta primer mix characterized a second PCR of roughly 7 to 11 cycles. TCRdb re-called the 5' RACE reads with MiXCR, one entry per CDR3 protein. The sample includes about 1.4 million distinct CDR3 sequences, roughly 60% of them seen just once. Regarding the study as a whole: Across samples, TCR beta diversity tracked strongly with naive T cell percentage. Possibly confounding the expanded clonotype changes was the fact that donor CMV status was unknown.

The receptor's source is a man younger than 35 in good health. This rearrangement joins TRBV7-9 to TRBJ1-5; D uncertain. Sequenced: blood. The CDR3 DNA reads TGTGCCAGCAGCCCCAAGGATCAGCCCCAGCATTTT. Translation gives CASSPKDQPQHF.